The following is a T cell receptor (beta chain) sequence with its context. The CDR3 is 13 amino acids. Trimming took 4 bases from V and 9 from J, leaving 13 bases between them. The V gene's germline CDR1 is LNHDA and CDR2 SQIVND (reference sequence). Data came from immunoSEQ multiplex PCR; TCRdb stores just in-frame clones and leaves some out. The sample holds about 58,000 clones, around 90% seen once. This sample is drawn from a study of T cells in tuberculosis. At the level of the study: T cells were selected with CD1B tetramers loaded with glucose monomycolate. Study-wide results and limits: Some low-affinity tetramer-binding T cells may be absent from this sample.

Cells were sorted from thawed PBMC rested overnight and stained with GMM-loaded CD1B tetramer, viability dye and anti-CD3. The CD1B tetramers carried C32 glucose monomycolate purified from Rhodococcus equi. PBMC for tetramer sorting were first depleted of CD14-expressing monocytes. Each donor contributed roughly 96,000 sorted tetramer-negative cells. The clonotype was recovered from an adult woman with latent tuberculosis. This sequence joins TRBV19 and TRBJ2-1; TRBD1 is a possible D gene (5 bases). Sequencing used CD1b-GMM tetramer-negative cells sorted from PBMCs. CDR3 residues: CASSSPYRGEQFF. CDR3 coding DNA: TGTGCCAGTAGTAGCCCCTATAGGGGTGAGCAGTTCTTC.